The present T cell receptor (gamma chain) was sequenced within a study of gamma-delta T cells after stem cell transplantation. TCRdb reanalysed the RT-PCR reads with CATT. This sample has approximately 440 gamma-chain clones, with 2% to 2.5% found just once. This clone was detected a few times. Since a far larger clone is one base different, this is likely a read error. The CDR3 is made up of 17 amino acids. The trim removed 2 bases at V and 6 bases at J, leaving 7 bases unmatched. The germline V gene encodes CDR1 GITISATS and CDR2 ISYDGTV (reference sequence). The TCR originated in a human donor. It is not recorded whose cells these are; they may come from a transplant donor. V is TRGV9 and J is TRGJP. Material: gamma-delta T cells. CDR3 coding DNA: TGTGCCTTGTGGGAGGCGCAGTCAGAGTTGGGCAAAAAAATCAAGGTATTT. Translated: CALWEAQSELGKKIKVF.